The present T cell receptor beta chain was sequenced within a study of sequential checkpoint blockade in melanoma (dated by TCRdb to between 2018 and 2020). Regarding the study in general: In a 1:1 randomization, patients received either first-line nivolumab then ipilimumab (arm A) or ipilimumab then nivolumab (arm B). Maintenance nivolumab came after each of the two trial sequences.

The full study reports these points: The response-prediction model combining TCR metrics and mutation burden needs validation in larger, independent patient cohorts.

The cysteine opens and the phenylalanine closes a CDR3 of 13 amino acids. Only the CDR3 DNA is retained, 39 bases long and in frame from the first base. Trimming takes 1 base from V and 11 bases from J, and the germline ends sit 14 bases apart. The germline V gene sets CDR1 to SGHAT and CDR2 to FQNNGV. TCRbeta CDR3 regions were immunosequenced from genomic DNA with the immunoSEQ Assay. Before high-throughput sequencing, the genomic DNA was amplified using bias-controlled multiplex PCR. The authors' analysis ran thus. To quantify the absolute abundance of each unique TCRbeta CDR3 region, the sequences were collapsed and filtered. Clonality, defined as 1 minus Pielou's evenness, was calculated using only productive rearrangements. A previously published method was used to identify clones with significantly greater frequencies in on-treatment samples than in baseline samples. The immuneACCESS repertoire file appears here via TCRdb, limited to in-frame rearrangements. These files lack a portion of the clones; in checked studies, under half of the deficit traces to unresolved V genes, and the cause of the others is not known. The V and J calls and clone size come from that table; D and trimming were worked out from the DNA. This sample is represented by about 37,000 clones; roughly 86% of them were singletons. The ten largest clones represent approximately 6% of the sample.

About this clone itself: The specificity of this receptor is unknown. Base qualities are not recorded, but no much larger clone differs from it by a single base.

The intended sense of this specimen's treatment or condition label: randomized to nivolumab then ipilimumab (arm A) or the reverse (arm B). Prior DNA-damaging chemotherapy had not been received by any trial patient. Thawed PBMCs were sorted on a FACS Aria II flow cytometer to isolate live CD3+CD8+ cells negative for CD19 and CD56. The samples were obtained from melanoma patients enrolled in CheckMate 064, an open-label, randomized phase II trial testing sequential checkpoint blockade. Peripheral blood mononuclear cells were obtained through leukapheresis, purified using Ficoll-Paque, and frozen in human serum containing approximately 11% DMSO. Right after sorting, the blood CD3+CD8+ cells were verified to be >95% pure, and DNA extraction followed.

The receptor was isolated from a human donor with melanoma. This material consisted of CD8+ T cells sorted from blood (inferred from file names), taken from a patient given nivolumab and ipilimumab in sequence. The V and J genes are TRBV11-2 and TRBJ1-1, with a tentative D gene TRBD1 over 6 matching bases. The DNA reads TGTGCCAGCAGCTTAGGAGGGGGGGTTAGGGCTTTCTTT. Translated, this gives CASSLGGGVRAFF.